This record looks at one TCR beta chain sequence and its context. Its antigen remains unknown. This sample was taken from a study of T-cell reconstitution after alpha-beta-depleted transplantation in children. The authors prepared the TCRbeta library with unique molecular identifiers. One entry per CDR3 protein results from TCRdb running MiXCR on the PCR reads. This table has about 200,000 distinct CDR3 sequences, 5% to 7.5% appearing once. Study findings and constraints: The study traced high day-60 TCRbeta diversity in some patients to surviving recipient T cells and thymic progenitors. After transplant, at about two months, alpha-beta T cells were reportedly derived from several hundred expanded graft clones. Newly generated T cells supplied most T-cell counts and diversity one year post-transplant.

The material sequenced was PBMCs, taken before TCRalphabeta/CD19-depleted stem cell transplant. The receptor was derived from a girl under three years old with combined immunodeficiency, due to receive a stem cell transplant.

CDR3 sequence reads: CASNGTPRETQYF. CDR3 sequence (DNA): TGTGCCAGCAACGGGACACCGAGGGAGACCCAGTACTTC. This chain connects TRBV12-3 or TRBV12-4 to TRBJ2-5; a weak D match, TRBD1 (6 bases). Trimming left V 7 bases short and J 5 bases short, with 14 bases between. CDR3 length: 13 residues.